A selection of T cell receptor beta chains follows, all from one sample in a study of T cells in Graves' hyperthyroidism and ophthalmopathy. From the multiplex PCR reads, TCRdb called clonotypes with MiXCR, one entry per CDR3 protein. This sample has some 180,000 distinct CDR3 sequences, with 17% found just once. The material sequenced was blood. The receptors derive from a woman aged 50 to 60 with Graves' hyperthyroidism. Each CDR3 is given with its conserved first and last residue. Each record gives: D gene, clone size, J gene, V gene, CDR3 protein, CDR3 DNA. D genes are given only for firm matches. Clone size, where shown, is once, few, many, or a class for clones that have expanded.

NA | NA | TRBJ1-4 | TRBV15 | CATKPGGSNEKLFF | TGTGCCACAAAGCCCGGGGGTTCTAATGAAAAACTGTTTTTT
TRBD1 | many | TRBJ2-5 | TRBV5-1 | CASSTQTGAMETQYF | TGCGCCAGCAGCACTCAGACAGGGGCTATGGAGACCCAGTACTTC
TRBD1 | NA | TRBJ2-2 | TRBV29-1 | CSVPGQGITGELFF | TGCAGCGTCCCGGGACAGGGGATCACCGGGGAGCTGTTTTTT
TRBD1 | many | TRBJ2-3 | TRBV7-9 | CASSPSPGTASTDTQYF | TGTGCCAGCAGCCCCAGTCCCGGGACAGCCAGCACAGATACGCAGTATTTT
NA | many | TRBJ2-7 | TRBV5-1 | CASSLSPGAYEQYF | TGCGCCAGCAGCTTGTCGCCAGGGGCGTACGAGCAGTACTTC
TRBD1 | many | TRBJ1-5 | TRBV28 | CASRGTGNQPQHF | TGTGCCAGCAGAGGGACAGGGAATCAGCCCCAGCATTTT
TRBD1 | NA | TRBJ1-1 | TRBV11-2 | CASSWTGLDTEAFF | TGTGCCAGCAGCTGGACAGGGTTGGACACTGAAGCTTTCTTT
TRBD2 | many | TRBJ2-7 | TRBV20-1 | CSARDPTSGASYEQYF | TGCAGTGCTAGAGATCCGACTAGCGGAGCCTCCTACGAGCAGTACTTC
TRBD2 | many | TRBJ2-7 | TRBV27 | CASSPRAGGGEQYF | TGTGCCAGCAGCCCTAGAGCGGGAGGGGGTGAGCAGTACTTC
TRBD2 | NA | TRBJ2-7 | TRBV7-8 | CASSLLRGDNLGEQYF | TGTGCCAGCAGCCTACTACGGGGGGATAATTTAGGAGAGCAGTACTTC
NA | few | TRBJ2-5 | TRBV19 | CASSPGGTGSETQYF | TGTGCCAGTAGCCCAGGAGGGACCGGTTCGGAGACCCAGTACTTC
TRBD1 | many | TRBJ2-1 | TRBV19 | CASGLQGINNEQFF | TGTGCCAGCGGCCTACAGGGGATCAACAATGAGCAGTTCTTC
NA | many | TRBJ2-4 | TRBV2 | CASSEAGRILAKNIQYF | TGTGCCAGCAGTGAAGCGGGACGGATACTAGCCAAAAACATTCAGTACTTC
NA | many | TRBJ2-5 | TRBV7-9 | CASSSSFGTFQETQYF | TGTGCCAGCAGCTCTTCTTTTGGGACATTTCAAGAGACCCAGTACTTC
NA | few | TRBJ2-1 | TRBV11-2 | CASSLREQGEQFF | TGTGCCAGCAGCTTAAGGGAGCAAGGAGAGCAGTTCTTC
NA | many | TRBJ2-1 | TRBV27 | CASSFFTGGEQFF | TGTGCCAGCAGTTTTTTCACGGGTGGTGAGCAGTTCTTC
TRBD1 | many | TRBJ1-1 | TRBV11-2 | CASSYGQGGTEAFF | TGTGCCAGCAGCTACGGACAGGGAGGCACTGAAGCTTTCTTT
NA | many | TRBJ1-5 | TRBV12-3/TRBV12-4 | CASSGSGNQPQHF | TGTGCCAGCAGTGGTTCCGGGAATCAGCCCCAGCATTTT
NA | many | TRBJ2-7 | TRBV11-2 | CASSSFTDDEQYF | TGTGCCAGCAGCTCATTTACGGACGACGAGCAGTACTTC
TRBD2 | few | TRBJ2-5 | TRBV5-4 | CASSLTRLAGYETQYF | TGTGCCAGCAGCTTAACCCGACTAGCGGGATATGAGACCCAGTACTTC
NA | few | TRBJ1-4 | TRBV7-2 | CASSLVGQGEKLFF | TGTGCCAGCAGCTTAGTGGGACAAGGGGAAAAACTGTTTTTT
NA | many | TRBJ2-1 | TRBV7-2 | CASSLVEGQRKSYNEQFF | TGTGCCAGCAGCTTAGTCGAAGGACAGAGAAAATCCTACAATGAGCAGTTCTTC
TRBD1 | few | TRBJ2-5 | TRBV4-2 | CASSQLKLGTGSQQETQYF | TGTGCCAGCAGCCAACTCAAACTTGGGACAGGGTCTCAGCAAGAGACCCAGTACTTC
TRBD2 | many | TRBJ2-5 | TRBV7-3 | CASSLYSLPGLAGLQETQYF | TGTGCCAGCAGCTTATACTCCTTGCCGGGACTAGCGGGATTACAAGAGACCCAGTACTTC
TRBD1 | many | TRBJ2-7 | TRBV3-1 | CASSPGSETGFYEQYF | TGTGCCAGCAGCCCAGGATCCGAGACAGGGTTTTACGAGCAGTACTTC
NA | NA | TRBJ1-4 | TRBV6-1 | CASRLDIGEKLFF | TGTGCCAGCAGGTTGGACATTGGTGAAAAACTGTTTTTT
NA | many | TRBJ1-5 | TRBV20-1 | CSARAGNQPQHF | TGCAGTGCTAGAGCAGGGAATCAGCCCCAGCATTTT
NA | NA | TRBJ2-7 | TRBV7-2 | CASSLGSGLSSYEQYF | TGTGCCAGCAGCTTAGGATCAGGCCTGAGCTCCTACGAGCAGTACTTC
NA | NA | TRBJ2-5 | TRBV9 | CASSVGYQETQYF | TGTGCCAGCAGCGTAGGGTACCAAGAGACCCAGTACTTC
NA | many | TRBJ2-5 | TRBV11-3 | CASSLDRGHHQETQYF | TGTGCCAGCAGCTTAGATCGAGGACATCACCAAGAGACCCAGTACTTC
TRBD2 | many | TRBJ2-5 | TRBV7-6 | CASSLDTATSGQLETQYF | TGTGCCAGCAGCCTAGACACAGCGACTAGCGGCCAACTGGAGACCCAGTACTTC
NA | NA | TRBJ1-4 | TRBV6-1 | CASSLRGTNLPNEKLFF | TGTGCCAGCAGTCTACGCGGGACCAATCTTCCAAATGAAAAACTGTTTTTT
NA | many | TRBJ2-7 | TRBV20-1 | CSARMSSSVYEQYF | TGCAGTGCTAGAATGAGCAGTTCGGTCTACGAGCAGTACTTC
TRBD2 | many | TRBJ2-1 | TRBV20-1 | CSARVLGAGAYNEQFF | TGCAGTGCTAGAGTTCTTGGGGCGGGAGCCTACAATGAGCAGTTCTTC
NA | many | TRBJ2-1 | TRBV7-3 | CASSLTGGGREQFF | TGTGCCAGCAGCTTAACGGGAGGGGGGAGGGAGCAGTTCTTC
TRBD1 | many | TRBJ1-2 | TRBV5-1 | CASSSRGTDQNYGYTF | TGCGCCAGCAGCTCGAGGGGGACAGACCAAAACTATGGCTACACCTTC
NA | NA | TRBJ2-4 | TRBV7-9 | CASSQGHGDIQYF | TGTGCCAGCAGCCAAGGCCATGGGGACATTCAGTACTTC
NA | many | TRBJ1-5 | TRBV20-1 | CSAREVQPNQPQHF | TGCAGTGCTAGAGAGGTGCAGCCTAATCAGCCCCAGCATTTT
NA | NA | TRBJ1-5 | TRBV15 | CATSRDHQPQHF | TGTGCCACCAGCAGAGATCATCAGCCCCAGCATTTT
TRBD2 | many | TRBJ2-1 | TRBV11-3 | CASSLGGSGRQDNEQFF | TGTGCCAGCAGCTTAGGAGGAAGCGGGAGGCAGGACAATGAGCAGTTCTTC
TRBD1 | many | TRBJ1-3 | TRBV28 | CASSWETGMGAGNTIYF | TGTGCCAGCAGTTGGGAGACAGGGATGGGGGCTGGAAACACCATATATTTT
NA | NA | TRBJ2-6 | TRBV2 | CASRPYSGANVLTF | TGTGCCAGCAGGCCGTACTCTGGGGCCAACGTCCTGACTTTC
TRBD2 | few | TRBJ2-7 | TRBV12-3/TRBV12-4 | CASSLSGTRAYEQYF | TGTGCCAGCAGTTTGTCCGGGACTAGGGCATACGAGCAGTACTTC
TRBD2 | NA | TRBJ2-1 | TRBV20-1 | CSASLPSGRGEQFF | TGCAGTGCTAGCTTACCTAGCGGGAGAGGCGAGCAGTTCTTC
NA | NA | TRBJ2-2 | TRBV20-1 | CSARDLGTTGELFF | TGCAGTGCTAGAGATCTAGGGACCACCGGGGAGCTGTTTTTT
NA | many | TRBJ1-2 | TRBV3-1 | CATSSRTDYGYTF | TGTGCCACCTCTTCTAGGACGGACTATGGCTACACCTTC
TRBD1 | once | TRBJ1-2 | TRBV20-1 | CSARGDRRPYGYTF | TGCAGTGCTAGAGGGGACAGACGACCCTATGGCTACACCTTC
TRBD1 | many | TRBJ2-3 | TRBV2 | CASSTDRGVTDTQYF | TGTGCCAGCAGTACGGACAGGGGGGTGACAGATACGCAGTATTTT
NA | many | TRBJ2-7 | TRBV7-3 | CASSLTGDTYEQYF | TGTGCCAGCAGCTTAACGGGGGACACCTACGAGCAGTACTTC
NA | many | TRBJ2-3 | TRBV5-1 | CASSGNPTSTDTQYF | TGCGCCAGCAGTGGAAATCCTACTAGCACAGATACGCAGTATTTT
NA | NA | TRBJ2-2 | TRBV14 | CASSQFGRNTGELFF | TGTGCCAGCAGCCAATTCGGAAGAAACACCGGGGAGCTGTTTTTT
TRBD2 | many | TRBJ2-1 | TRBV10-3 | CAISESSGRAGNEQFF | TGTGCCATCAGTGAGTCTAGCGGGAGGGCCGGAAATGAGCAGTTCTTC
TRBD1 | many | TRBJ2-2 | TRBV12-3/TRBV12-4 | CASTGGQGELFF | TGTGCCAGCACCGGGGGACAGGGAGAGCTGTTTTTT
TRBD1 | many | TRBJ1-1 | TRBV3-1 | CASSQLTGEYTEAFF | TGTGCCAGCAGCCAACTGACAGGGGAGTACACTGAAGCTTTCTTT
TRBD1 | few | TRBJ2-5 | TRBV5-1 | CASSRTGDEGTQYF | TGCGCCAGCAGCCGGACAGGGGATGAGGGGACCCAGTACTTC
NA | few | TRBJ2-5 | TRBV24-1 | CATSDLGSLETQYF | TGTGCCACCAGTGATTTAGGGTCGCTGGAGACCCAGTACTTC
NA | NA | TRBJ1-3 | TRBV5-8 | CASSFQGNSGNTIYF | TGTGCCAGCAGCTTCCAGGGGAACTCTGGAAACACCATATATTTT
TRBD2 | many | TRBJ2-1 | TRBV5-1 | CASSRLTRLAEGSYNEQFF | TGCGCCAGCAGCCGCCTGACCCGACTAGCAGAGGGGTCCTACAATGAGCAGTTCTTC
TRBD2 | many | TRBJ2-3 | TRBV7-2 | CASSVTGLTADTQYF | TGTGCCAGCAGCGTAACGGGACTAACCGCAGATACGCAGTATTTT
TRBD2 | once | TRBJ2-1 | TRBV19 | CASSIPSGRAYEQFF | TGTGCCAGTAGTATTCCCAGCGGGAGGGCCTATGAGCAGTTCTTC